This note documents a single T cell receptor (beta chain) sequence. The target antigen is unknown. This sample is part of a study of PD-1 blockade in classical Hodgkin lymphoma. Study-level background: Patients were dosed intravenously with nivolumab at 3 mg/kg every 2 weeks.

Relapse was seen in all patients after autologous stem cell transplantation, and brentuximab vedotin exposure was variable. Notes on the study in general: Exclusion was applied to patients who started nivolumab under 1 year after ASCT.

The germline CDR1 and CDR2 sequences are SGHRS and YFSETQ. Between the trimmed V and J ends, which lost 0 bases and 4 bases, there was a span of 11 bases. The CDR3 extends over 15 amino acids. The data were produced by immunoSEQ multiplex PCR, yet TCRdb's version contains in-frame clones alone and is incomplete. The profile shows 75,000 to 100,000 clones, more than 80% of them singletons. The source is a human donor with classical Hodgkin lymphoma. The gene calls are TRBV5-1 and TRBJ1-3; D unclear. Sequenced here: peripheral blood mononuclear cells (PBMCs), sampled before the second cycle of nivolumab. CDR3 coding DNA: TGCGCCAGCAGCTTGGGACCGGGGATGGGAAACACCATATATTTT. As protein: CASSLGPGMGNTIYF.